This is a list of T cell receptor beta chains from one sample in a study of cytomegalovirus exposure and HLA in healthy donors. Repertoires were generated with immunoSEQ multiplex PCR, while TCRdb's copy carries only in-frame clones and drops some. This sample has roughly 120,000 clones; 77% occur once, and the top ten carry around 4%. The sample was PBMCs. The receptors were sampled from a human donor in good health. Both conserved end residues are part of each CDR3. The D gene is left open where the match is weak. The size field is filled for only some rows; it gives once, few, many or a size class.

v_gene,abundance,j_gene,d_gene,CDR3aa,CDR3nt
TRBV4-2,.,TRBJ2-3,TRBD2,CASSQFGGPGLAPDTQYF,TGTGCCAGCAGCCAATTTGGGGGTCCGGGACTAGCACCAGATACGCAGTATTTT
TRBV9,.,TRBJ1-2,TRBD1,CASSVTGTGVAGYTF,TGTGCCAGCAGCGTGACCGGGACAGGGGTAGCTGGCTACACCTTC
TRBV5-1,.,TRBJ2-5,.,CASSLNRTYQETQYF,TGCGCCAGCAGCTTAAATCGGACATACCAAGAGACCCAGTACTTC
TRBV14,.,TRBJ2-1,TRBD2,CASSPPTSGIYNEQFF,TGTGCCAGCAGCCCCCCGACTAGCGGCATTTACAATGAGCAGTTCTTC
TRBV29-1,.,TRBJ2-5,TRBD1,CSVERQGPVETQYF,TGCAGCGTTGAAAGACAGGGACCGGTAGAGACCCAGTACTTC
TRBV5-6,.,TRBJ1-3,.,CASSLLSSGNTIYF,TGTGCCAGCAGCTTGCTGTCCTCTGGAAACACCATATATTTT
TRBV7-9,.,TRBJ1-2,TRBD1,CASSSTTGGGGGYTF,TGTGCCAGCAGCTCGACCACAGGGGGCGGAGGGGGCTACACCTTC
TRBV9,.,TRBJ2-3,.,CASSELGDTQYF,TGTGCCAGCAGCGAGCTAGGAGATACGCAGTATTTT
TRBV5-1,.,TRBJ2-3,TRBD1,CASSSQGATDTQYF,TGCGCCAGCAGCTCCCAGGGGGCAACAGATACGCAGTATTTT
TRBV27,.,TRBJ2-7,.,CASSLFTGGTSEQYF,TGTGCCAGCAGTTTATTTACAGGCGGGACGTCCGAGCAGTACTTC
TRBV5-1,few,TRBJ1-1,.,CASSQQSGNTEAFF,TGCGCCAGCAGCCAGCAGTCAGGGAACACTGAAGCTTTCTTT
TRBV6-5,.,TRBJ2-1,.,CASSYAGGREQFF,TGTGCCAGCAGTTACGCTGGGGGCCGGGAGCAGTTCTTC
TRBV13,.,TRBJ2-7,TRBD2,CASNQGLAGAHSYEQYF,TGTGCCAGCAACCAGGGACTAGCGGGAGCCCACTCCTACGAGCAGTACTTC
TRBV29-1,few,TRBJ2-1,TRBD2,CSVVGAPGLAYNEQFF,TGCAGCGTTGTGGGGGCGCCGGGACTAGCGTACAATGAGCAGTTCTTC
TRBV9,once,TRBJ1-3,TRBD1,CASSETGDKDTIYF,TGTGCCAGCAGCGAGACAGGGGATAAGGACACCATATATTTT
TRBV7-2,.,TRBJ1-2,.,CASSLGLNYGYTF,TGTGCCAGCAGCTTAGGCCTAAACTATGGCTACACCTTC
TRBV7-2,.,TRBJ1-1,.,CASILGGYFSTEAFF,TGTGCCAGCATCCTGGGGGGGTATTTTAGTACTGAAGCTTTCTTT
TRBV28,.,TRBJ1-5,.,CASSLGGSNQPQHF,TGTGCCAGCAGTTTGGGGGGAAGCAATCAGCCCCAGCATTTT
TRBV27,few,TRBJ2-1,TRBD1,CASRDPRDSRSYNEQFF,TGTGCCAGCAGGGATCCCCGGGACAGTCGGTCCTACAATGAGCAGTTCTTC
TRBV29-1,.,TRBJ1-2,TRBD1,CSVERTGGSGYTF,TGCAGCGTTGAGAGGACAGGGGGCTCTGGCTACACCTTC
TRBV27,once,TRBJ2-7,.,CASSAGAGDTYEQYF,TGTGCCAGCAGTGCAGGAGCAGGGGACACCTACGAGCAGTACTTC
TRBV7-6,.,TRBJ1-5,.,CASSLGRRGLGGPQHF,TGTGCCAGCAGCTTAGGGCGAAGGGGATTGGGAGGGCCCCAGCATTTT
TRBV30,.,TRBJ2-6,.,CAWSGGVRGTGANVLTF,TGTGCCTGGAGCGGCGGGGTCCGTGGGACTGGGGCCAACGTCCTGACTTTC
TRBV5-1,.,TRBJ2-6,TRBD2,CASSPRGGSGANGLTF,TGCGCCAGCAGCCCCCGGGGGGGCTCTGGGGCCAACGGCCTGACTTTC
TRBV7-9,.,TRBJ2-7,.,CASSLALGDYEQYF,TGTGCCAGCAGCTTAGCGCTGGGCGACTACGAGCAGTACTTC
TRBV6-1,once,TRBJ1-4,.,CASRPLQGEIEKLFF,TGTGCCAGTCGGCCCCTACAGGGAGAAATTGAAAAACTGTTTTTT
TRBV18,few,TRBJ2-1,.,CASSQANEQFF,TGTGCCAGCTCCCAAGCAAATGAGCAGTTCTTC
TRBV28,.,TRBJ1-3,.,CASRGDTSSGNTIYF,TGTGCCAGCAGGGGGGACACCAGCTCTGGAAACACCATATATTTT
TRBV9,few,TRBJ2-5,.,CASSVGPGKETQYF,TGTGCCAGCAGCGTAGGACCGGGGAAGGAGACCCAGTACTTC
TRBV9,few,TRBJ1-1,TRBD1,CASSFQTGGRVTEAFF,TGTGCCAGCAGCTTCCAGACAGGGGGCAGGGTCACTGAAGCTTTCTTT
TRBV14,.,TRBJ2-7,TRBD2,CASSQDSSGSTRHEQYF,TGTGCCAGCAGCCAAGATTCCAGCGGGAGTACCCGCCACGAGCAGTACTTC
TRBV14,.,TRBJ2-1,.,CASSLRGASYNEQFF,TGTGCCAGCAGCCTTCGCGGGGCGTCCTACAATGAGCAGTTCTTC
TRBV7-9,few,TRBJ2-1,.,CASSLWLASSYNEQFF,TGTGCCAGCAGCTTATGGCTAGCGAGCTCCTACAATGAGCAGTTCTTC
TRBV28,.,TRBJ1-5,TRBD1,CASRGKHGTGGQPQHF,TGTGCCAGCAGGGGAAAACACGGGACAGGGGGTCAGCCCCAGCATTTT
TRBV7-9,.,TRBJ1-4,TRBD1,CASSSQGAGREKLFF,TGTGCCAGCAGCTCCCAGGGGGCAGGTAGAGAAAAACTGTTTTTT
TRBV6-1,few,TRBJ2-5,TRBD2,CASSEEGAAGRPRETQYF,TGTGCCAGCAGTGAAGAAGGGGCAGCGGGAAGGCCTCGGGAGACCCAGTACTTC
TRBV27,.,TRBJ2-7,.,CASNAAGSYEQYF,TGTGCCAGCAACGCCGCGGGTTCCTACGAGCAGTACTTC
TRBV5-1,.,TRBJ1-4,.,CASSFKGVASSSTNEKLFF,TGCGCCAGCAGCTTTAAGGGGGTGGCCAGCAGTTCAACTAATGAAAAACTGTTTTTT
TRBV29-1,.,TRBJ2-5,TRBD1,CSVYIYRGYGETQYF,TGCAGCGTTTACATTTACAGGGGATACGGAGAGACCCAGTACTTC